This T cell receptor (beta chain) was obtained from a study of T cells during gluten challenge in celiac disease (TCRdb year 2017). For the wider study: For under ten challenge participants who showed a significant rise in HLA-DQ:gluten tetramer-binding T cells, paired single-cell TCR sequencing was carried out. Blood was collected at baseline, day 6 and day 14 of the challenge, whereas duodenal biopsies were collected at baseline and day 14. On the Illumina MiSeq, single-cell libraries were sequenced paired-end 250 bp and bulk libraries were sequenced paired-end 300 bp. Findings and caveats that apply to the study as a whole: Clonal expansion rose on day 6, as shown by reduced sample-corrected Shannon diversity of circulating gluten-specific T cells. Across roughly 7 patients, about 11-45% of single-cell TCR-alpha/beta clonotypes at the latest time point were also present at baseline; bulk data gave roughly 52-56%. Gluten-specific T cells in the circulation reached a peak on day 6, and the day-6 repertoire appeared to be made up largely of expanded preexisting memory clonotypes.

For blood cells, the gate was set on tetramer-binding CD4+ effector-memory gut-homing T cells, defined as CD3+, CD45RA-, CD62L- and integrin beta7+, with lineage markers excluded. Patients with treated celiac disease who followed a gluten-free diet went through a 14-day oral dietary gluten challenge so that recall of gluten-specific T cells could be studied. Sorting was done on an Aria II cell sorter as single cells, plus in bulk whenever tetramer-positive cells were relatively numerous. Peripheral blood mononuclear cells were isolated by Ficoll density gradient centrifugation and cryopreserved before staining. Thawed cells were stained with a pool of PE-conjugated HLA-DQ:gluten tetramers presenting immunodominant gluten epitopes before sorting of tetramer-binding CD4+ T cells. Following HLA-DQ:gluten tetramer staining, tetramer-based enrichment was performed on blood samples. Preparation of the library involved single-cell sequencing. Sequencing instrument: Illumina MiSeq. Three nested PCRs with multiplexed primers covering all TRA and TRB V genes were used to amplify paired single-cell TCR-alpha and TCR-beta sequences. Regarding the original processing steps: Selected pRESTO steps were used to preprocess the reads, and IMGT/HighV-QUEST was used to assign V, D, J genes and CDR3 junctions. A single cell was kept only if the cell was a valid singleton with no more than three chains, each backed by 100 or more reads. Clonotypes were defined by identical paired TCR-alpha/beta nucleotide sequences, and cross-patient sharing of only 0.2% to 0.25% indicated negligible cross-contamination. Repertoire diversity was estimated with an undersampling-corrected Shannon index in samples with more than 20 cells. TCRdb reprocessed the public reads (quality trimming at Q25 with fastp, clone calling with MiXCR) and kept in-frame beta chains. Every entry covers one CDR3 protein and lists the most common genes and DNA from its rows. The V and J calls shown here were made by TCRdb, not taken from the authors' results. This sample comprises hundreds of distinct CDR3 sequences, 30% to 40% of them detected only once. The ten largest clones represent around half of the sample.

The CDR3 covers 14 residues, taking in both the cysteine and the phenylalanine. The sequence is cut down to CDR3 DNA, 42 bases in frame from base 1. CDR1 and CDR2, looked up from the germline V gene (reference sequence), are DFQATT and SNEGSKA. At the junction V is shortened by 6 bases and J by 4 bases; bases outside the gene matches: 9. Notes on this clonotype: Base qualities are not at hand, and no much larger clone is one base apart.

Recombination linked TRBV20-1 to TRBJ1-2; TRBD1 matches 9 bases in the middle. The TCR was taken from a female donor with celiac disease. Sequenced here: gluten-specific CD4+ T cells sorted from blood using tetramers, sampled at baseline or on day 6, 14 or 28 of gluten challenge (not recorded which). The CDR3 corresponds to CSAGGSDRGYGYTF. The nucleotide sequence reads TGCAGTGCGGGGGGGTCGGACAGGGGCTATGGCTACACCTTC.